These 2 T cell receptor beta chains were all obtained from the same sample, sequenced in a study of shared clonotypes between healthy human individuals. It was CD45RO-negative cells, positively selected for CCR7, that made up naive CD8 cells, with terminally differentiated effector memory CD45RA+ cells excluded. The data were produced by immunoSEQ multiplex PCR, yet TCRdb's version contains in-frame clones alone and is incomplete. The repertoire consists of around 2,000,000 clones, with around 96% occurring once and the leading ten covering roughly 1%. Specimen: naive CD8+ T cells sorted from blood. Every receptor here comes from a man aged 18 to 35 in good health.

The V and J genes are TRBV4-1 and TRBJ1-3, with TRBD1 matching over 9 bases. This CDR3 has 15 residues. J gave up 2 bases and V 1 base, and 0 bases lay outside the gene matches. Germline V gene sequence: CDR1 MGHRA, CDR2 YSYEKL. CDR3 region: CASSQGDRAGNTIYF. CDR3 nucleotides: TGCGCCAGCAGCCAAGGGGACAGGGCTGGAAACACCATATATTTT.

V and J are TRBV27 and TRBJ2-7; 9 bases map to TRBD1. The CDR3 is 15 residues long. The germline CDR1 and CDR2 sequences are MNHEY and SMNVEV (reference sequence). V dropped 6 bases and J dropped 5; count of bases not matched to a gene: 11. As DNA, the CDR3 is TGTGCCAGCAGACTCCTAGGGACAGGGAGAAACGAGCAGTACTTC. Protein: CASRLLGTGRNEQYF.